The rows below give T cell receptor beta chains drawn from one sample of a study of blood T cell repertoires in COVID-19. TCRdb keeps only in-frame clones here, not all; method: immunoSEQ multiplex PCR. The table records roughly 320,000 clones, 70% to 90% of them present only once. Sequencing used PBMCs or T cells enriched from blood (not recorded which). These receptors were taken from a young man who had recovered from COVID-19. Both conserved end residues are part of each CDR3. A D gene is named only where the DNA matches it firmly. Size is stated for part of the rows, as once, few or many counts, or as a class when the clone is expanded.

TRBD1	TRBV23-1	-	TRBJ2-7	CAFDHRGHSYEQYF	TGCGCCTTTGACCACAGGGGTCACTCCTACGAGCAGTACTTC
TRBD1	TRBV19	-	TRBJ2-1	CASSMGQITYNEQFF	TGTGCCAGTAGTATGGGACAGATAACCTACAATGAGCAGTTCTTC
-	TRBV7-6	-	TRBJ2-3	CASSLEGDFYSGKTQYF	TGTGCCAGCAGCTTAGAAGGAGATTTCTACTCAGGGAAGACGCAGTATTTT
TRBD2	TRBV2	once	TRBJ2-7	CASSDGLAGPSYEQYF	TGTGCCAGCAGTGATGGACTAGCGGGGCCCTCCTACGAGCAGTACTTC
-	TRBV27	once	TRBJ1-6	CASSLSPGFNSPLHF	TGTGCCAGCAGCCTAAGTCCAGGGTTTAATTCACCCCTCCACTTT
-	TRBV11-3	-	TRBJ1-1	CASSLGHTQALNTEAFF	TGTGCCAGCAGCTTAGGTCATACCCAGGCATTGAACACTGAAGCTTTCTTT
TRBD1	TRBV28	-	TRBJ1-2	CASSEQGASGHYGYTF	TGTGCCAGCAGCGAACAGGGGGCATCAGGTCACTATGGCTACACCTTC
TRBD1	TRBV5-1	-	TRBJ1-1	CASRWTGRNTEAFF	TGCGCCAGCAGGTGGACAGGGAGGAACACTGAAGCTTTCTTT
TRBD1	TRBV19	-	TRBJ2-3	CASSISTGGPDTQYF	TGTGCCAGTAGTATATCTACAGGGGGTCCAGATACGCAGTATTTT
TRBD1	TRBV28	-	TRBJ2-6	CASRGQETKHSGANVLTF	TGTGCCAGCCGGGGACAGGAGACGAAACACTCTGGGGCCAACGTCCTGACTTTC
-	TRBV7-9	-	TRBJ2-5	CASSLLTQETQYF	TGTGCCAGCAGCTTATTGACTCAAGAGACCCAGTACTTC
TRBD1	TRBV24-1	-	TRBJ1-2	CATSDSPGGSYGYTF	TGTGCCACCAGTGATTCACCAGGGGGAAGCTATGGCTACACCTTC
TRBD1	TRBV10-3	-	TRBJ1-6	CAISARGPTNSPLHF	TGTGCCATCAGTGCCAGGGGGCCGACAAATTCACCCCTCCACTTT
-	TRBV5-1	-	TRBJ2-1	CASSLELSSYNEQFF	TGCGCCAGCAGCTTGGAACTAAGCTCCTACAATGAGCAGTTCTTC
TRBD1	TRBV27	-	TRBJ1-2	CASSLYSPDRAFSYGYTF	TGTGCCAGCAGTCTATATTCCCCGGACAGGGCCTTTAGCTATGGCTACACCTTC
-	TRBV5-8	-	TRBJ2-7	CASVGSSYEQYF	TGTGCCAGCGTGGGCAGTTCCTACGAGCAGTACTTC
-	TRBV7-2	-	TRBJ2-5	CASSPEIMWADETQYF	TGTGCCAGCAGCCCCGAGATAATGTGGGCCGACGAGACCCAGTACTTC
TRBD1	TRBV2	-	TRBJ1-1	CASGGRQGGTEAFF	TGTGCCAGCGGGGGCCGACAGGGGGGGACTGAAGCTTTCTTT
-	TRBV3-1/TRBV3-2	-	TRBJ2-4	CASSYRSLNIQYF	TGTGCCAGCAGCTACAGGTCCCTAAACATTCAGTACTTC
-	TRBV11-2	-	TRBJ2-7	CASSLAAQPNYEQYF	TGTGCCAGCAGCTTGGCGGCTCAGCCTAACTACGAGCAGTACTTC
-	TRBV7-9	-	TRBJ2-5	CASSARGGTQYF	TGTGCCAGCAGCGCAAGAGGTGGGACCCAGTACTTC
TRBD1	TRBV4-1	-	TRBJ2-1	CASSHIYDRGEQFF	TGCGCCAGCAGCCACATCTACGACAGGGGTGAGCAGTTCTTC
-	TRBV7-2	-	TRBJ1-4	CASSFESGLGEKLFF	TGTGCCAGCAGCTTTGAATCGGGGTTGGGAGAAAAACTGTTTTTT
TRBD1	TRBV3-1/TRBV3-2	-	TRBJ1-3	CASSFAGGPGNTIYF	TGTGCCAGCAGCTTCGCAGGGGGGCCTGGAAACACCATATATTTT
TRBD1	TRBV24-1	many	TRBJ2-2	CATSDLGTGGDTGELFF	TGTGCCACCAGTGATTTGGGGACAGGGGGCGACACCGGGGAGCTGTTTTTT
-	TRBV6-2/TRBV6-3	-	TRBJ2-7	CASSTTDRTLREQYF	TGTGCCAGCAGCACTACCGACAGGACCCTACGAGAGCAGTACTTC
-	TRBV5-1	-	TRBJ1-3	CASSLDGSGNTIYF	TGCGCCAGCAGTCTTGACGGGTCTGGAAACACCATATATTTT
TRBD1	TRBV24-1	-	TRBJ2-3	CATTGQAGDTQYF	TGTGCCACCACGGGACAGGCTGGAGATACGCAGTATTTT
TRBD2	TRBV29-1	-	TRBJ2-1	CSVEGGTSGRRGQFF	TGCAGCGTCGAAGGAGGGACTAGCGGGAGAAGAGGGCAGTTCTTC
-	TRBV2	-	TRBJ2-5	CASSVRTEETQYF	TGTGCCAGCAGTGTCAGGACTGAAGAGACCCAGTACTTC
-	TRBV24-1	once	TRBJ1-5	CATSTGIQPQHF	TGTGCCACCAGCACAGGGATACAGCCCCAGCATTTT
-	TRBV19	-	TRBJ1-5	CASREGFGGNQPQHF	TGTGCCAGTAGGGAGGGGTTTGGGGGAAATCAGCCCCAGCATTTT
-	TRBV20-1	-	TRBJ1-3	CSASQGNTIYF	TGCAGTGCTTCCCAGGGGAACACCATATATTTT
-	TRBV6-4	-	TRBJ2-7	CASIEPGHFYEQYF	TGTGCCAGCATCGAACCGGGACACTTCTACGAGCAGTACTTC
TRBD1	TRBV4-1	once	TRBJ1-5	CASSQMGQGKNQPQHF	TGCGCCAGCAGCCAAATGGGACAGGGTAAAAATCAGCCCCAGCATTTT
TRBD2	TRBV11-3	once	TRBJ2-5	CASSLGALAGGYQETQYF	TGTGCCAGCAGCTTAGGGGCGTTAGCGGGAGGGTACCAAGAGACCCAGTACTTC
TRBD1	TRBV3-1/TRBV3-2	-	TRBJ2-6	CASRGTGSGANVLTF	TGTGCCAGCAGGGGGACAGGCTCTGGGGCCAACGTCCTGACTTTC
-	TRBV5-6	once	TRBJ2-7	CASSYGQGIYEQYF	TGTGCCAGCAGCTACGGACAAGGGATTTACGAGCAGTACTTC
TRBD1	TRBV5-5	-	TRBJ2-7	CASSYSGTGTLQGQYF	TGTGCCAGCAGCTATTCCGGGACAGGGACCTTGCAGGGGCAGTACTTC
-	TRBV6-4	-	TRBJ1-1	CASSDQVGDSTNTEAFF	TGTGCCAGCAGTGACCAAGTGGGTGACAGCACGAACACTGAAGCTTTCTTT
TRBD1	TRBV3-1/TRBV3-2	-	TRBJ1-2	CASSRTGRYGYTF	TGTGCCAGCAGTCGGACAGGCAGATATGGCTACACCTTC
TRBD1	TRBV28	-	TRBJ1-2	CASRTGGANYGYTF	TGTGCCAGCAGGACAGGGGGCGCCAACTATGGCTACACCTTC
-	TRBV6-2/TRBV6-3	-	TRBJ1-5	CASSSRGPGGQPQHF	TGTGCCAGCAGTTCCCGTGGGCCCGGCGGGCAGCCCCAGCATTTT
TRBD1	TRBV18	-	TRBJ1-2	CASSLGQSRNYGYTF	TGTGCCAGCTCCCTGGGACAGAGCCGTAACTATGGCTACACCTTC
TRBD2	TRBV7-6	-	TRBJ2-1	CASSSSGGAVDEQFF	TGTGCCAGCAGCTCTAGCGGGGGGGCCGTGGATGAGCAGTTCTTC
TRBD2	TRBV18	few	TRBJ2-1	CASSPGTSGGGEQFF	TGTGCCAGCTCGCCCGGGACTAGCGGGGGCGGTGAGCAGTTCTTC
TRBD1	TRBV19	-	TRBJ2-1	CASTHGTGEYNEQFF	TGTGCCAGTACTCATGGGACAGGAGAATACAATGAGCAGTTCTTC
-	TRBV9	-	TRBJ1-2	CASSVDDSLTGGYTF	TGTGCCAGCAGCGTAGACGACTCGCTCACTGGGGGCTACACCTTC
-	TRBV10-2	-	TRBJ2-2	CASIKRGIGNTGELFF	TGCGCCAGCATTAAAAGGGGGATTGGGAACACCGGGGAGCTGTTTTTT
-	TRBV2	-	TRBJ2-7	CASSESPGSNYEQYF	TGTGCCAGCAGTGAATCCCCAGGGTCGAATTACGAGCAGTACTTC
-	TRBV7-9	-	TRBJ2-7	CASSLAAGSYEQYF	TGTGCCAGCAGCTTAGCTGCGGGGTCCTACGAGCAGTACTTC
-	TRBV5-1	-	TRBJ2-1	CASSLDGSGNNEQFF	TGCGCCAGCAGCTTGGATGGTAGCGGCAACAATGAGCAGTTCTTC
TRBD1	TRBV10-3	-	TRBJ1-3	CAANDRGQGAGNTIYF	TGTGCCGCCAATGACAGGGGCCAAGGGGCTGGAAACACCATATATTTT
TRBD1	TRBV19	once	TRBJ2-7	CASSSTGGAYEQYF	TGTGCCAGTAGTTCAACAGGGGGTGCCTACGAGCAGTACTTC
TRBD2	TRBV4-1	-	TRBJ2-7	CASSQVTAGVSEQYF	TGCGCCAGCAGCCAAGTTACGGCGGGAGTTTCCGAGCAGTACTTC
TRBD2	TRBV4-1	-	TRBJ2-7	CASSQVAGGSYEQYF	TGCGCCAGCAGCCAAGTCGCGGGAGGTTCCTACGAGCAGTACTTC
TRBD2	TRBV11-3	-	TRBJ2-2	CANDAGTTGTSARNTGELFF	TGTGCCAACGACGCCGGGACAACCGGGACTAGCGCCCGGAACACCGGGGAGCTGTTTTTT
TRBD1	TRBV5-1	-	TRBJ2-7	CASSQTTTGGEQYF	TGCGCCAGCAGCCAGACAACGACAGGGGGCGAGCAGTACTTC
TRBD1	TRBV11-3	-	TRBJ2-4	CASSAGTGLGENIQYF	TGTGCCAGCAGCGCCGGGACAGGTCTGGGCGAGAACATTCAGTACTTC